Listed below are T cell receptor beta chains from one sample, sequenced in a study of cytomegalovirus exposure and HLA in healthy donors. TCRdb keeps only in-frame clones here, not all; method: immunoSEQ multiplex PCR. The top ten clones hold 3.5% to 4.5% of a sample with 270,000 or so clones, 86% of them seen once. Sample: PBMCs. The receptors shown here come from a man aged 40-55 years in good health and CMV-seropositive. CDR3s include the opening cysteine and the closing phenylalanine or tryptophan. The D gene is left open where the match is weak. Size values are once, few and many counts, or a class for expanded clones, and some rows have none.

clone_size	d_call	j_call	v_call	cdr3_length	cdr3_aa	cdr3_nt
.	.	TRBJ2-1	TRBV18	16	CASSPPSRTGNNEQFF	TGTGCCAGCTCACCACCGTCTCGAACAGGGAACAATGAGCAGTTCTTC
few	TRBD2	TRBJ2-1	TRBV7-9	16	CASSWPGLAGNNEQFF	TGTGCCAGCAGCTGGCCGGGACTAGCGGGGAACAATGAGCAGTTCTTC
few	.	TRBJ2-6	TRBV5-1	15	CASSLAGLGANVLTF	TGCGCCAGCAGCTTGGCAGGGCTAGGGGCCAACGTCCTGACTTTC
.	.	TRBJ1-5	TRBV27	15	CASKSPGHPNQPQHF	TGTGCCAGCAAGTCGCCGGGACACCCTAATCAGCCCCAGCATTTT
.	TRBD1	TRBJ1-5	TRBV7-9	16	CASSLGGTGVGQPQHF	TGTGCCAGCAGCTTAGGGGGAACAGGGGTCGGTCAGCCCCAGCATTTT
.	TRBD1	TRBJ1-5	TRBV5-1	17	CASSLIPGGNSNQPQHF	TGCGCCAGCAGCTTGATCCCAGGGGGGAATAGCAATCAGCCCCAGCATTTT
.	TRBD1	TRBJ1-4	TRBV27	20	CASSQASRDRGFATNEKLFF	TGTGCCAGCAGCCAGGCCTCCCGGGACAGGGGCTTTGCAACTAATGAAAAACTGTTTTTT
.	.	TRBJ1-4	TRBV4-3	15	CASSQVRQKKEKLFF	TGCGCCAGCAGCCAAGTCAGGCAGAAGAAAGAAAAACTGTTTTTT
.	TRBD1	TRBJ2-2	TRBV19	14	CASSPRQGTGELFF	TGTGCCAGTAGTCCCCGACAGGGAACCGGGGAGCTGTTTTTT
.	.	TRBJ2-5	TRBV5-1	15	CASSLNTPVQETQYF	TGCGCCAGCAGCTTAAATACCCCGGTCCAAGAGACCCAGTACTTC
.	TRBD1	TRBJ1-4	TRBV28	16	CASSLFSGQGHEKLFF	TGTGCCAGCAGTCTCTTCTCGGGACAGGGACATGAAAAACTGTTTTTT
many	.	TRBJ1-3	TRBV5-1	16	CASSLAGGASGNTIYF	TGCGCCAGCAGCTTGGCTGGGGGCGCCTCTGGAAACACCATATATTTT
.	TRBD1	TRBJ1-1	TRBV7-2	17	CASSLEGAPTWDTEAFF	TGTGCCAGCAGCTTAGAGGGGGCGCCCACCTGGGACACTGAAGCTTTCTTT
.	TRBD1	TRBJ1-1	TRBV28	15	CASSGQTGIGTEAFF	TGTGCCAGCAGTGGGCAGACAGGGATCGGAACTGAAGCTTTCTTT
.	.	TRBJ1-1	TRBV11-1	16	CASSLVGGRGNTEAFF	TGTGCCAGCAGCTTAGTCGGCGGGAGGGGGAACACTGAAGCTTTCTTT
.	TRBD1	TRBJ1-2	TRBV7-2	14	CASSRGQGTYGYTF	TGTGCCAGCAGCCGGGGACAGGGAACCTATGGCTACACCTTC
.	.	TRBJ2-7	TRBV28	12	CASKSAIYEQYF	TGTGCCAGCAAGTCCGCGATCTACGAGCAGTACTTC
.	.	TRBJ2-5	TRBV7-2	12	CASSFGVVTQYF	TGTGCCAGCAGCTTCGGGGTGGTGACCCAGTACTTC
.	TRBD1	TRBJ1-3	TRBV19	15	CASSFNPGGPDTIYF	TGTGCCAGTAGTTTCAACCCAGGGGGACCGGACACCATATATTTT
.	.	TRBJ1-4	TRBV7-9	13	CASSLARNEKLFF	TGTGCCAGCAGCTTAGCGAGGAATGAAAAACTGTTTTTT
.	TRBD2	TRBJ2-7	TRBV30	15	CAWSVLAGISYEQYF	TGTGCCTGGAGTGTACTAGCGGGAATCTCCTACGAGCAGTACTTC
.	TRBD1	TRBJ2-5	TRBV7-3	14	CASSPGQGGETQYF	TGTGCCAGCAGCCCGGGACAGGGGGGGGAGACCCAGTACTTC
.	.	TRBJ1-1	TRBV5-1	15	CASSLVAGSNTEAFF	TGCGCCAGCAGCTTGGTCGCGGGTTCGAACACTGAAGCTTTCTTT
.	TRBD2	TRBJ2-3	TRBV5-1	15	CASSARTAGADTQYF	TGCGCCAGCAGCGCACGGACCGCGGGGGCAGATACGCAGTATTTT
.	.	TRBJ2-7	TRBV19	13	CASSMAGPYEQYF	TGTGCCAGTAGTATGGCGGGACCCTACGAGCAGTACTTC
.	.	TRBJ2-1	TRBV5-1	15	CASSTGLDSYNEQFF	TGCGCCAGCAGCACCGGACTGGACTCCTACAATGAGCAGTTCTTC
.	.	TRBJ2-3	TRBV7-9	15	CASSKRAGSTDTQYF	TGTGCCAGCAGCAAACGGGCAGGGAGCACAGATACGCAGTATTTT
.	.	TRBJ2-7	TRBV6-5	13	CASSYDSSYEQYF	TGTGCCAGCAGTTACGACTCAAGCTACGAGCAGTACTTC
few	TRBD1	TRBJ1-3	TRBV7-9	15	CASSSTGDSGNTIYF	TGTGCCAGCAGCAGCACAGGGGACTCTGGAAACACCATATATTTT
.	.	TRBJ1-5	TRBV6-6	12	CASVLSGWPQHF	TGTGCCAGCGTTCTATCTGGTTGGCCCCAGCATTTT
.	.	TRBJ1-4	TRBV27	16	CASSLGLRQRGEKLFF	TGTGCCAGCAGTTTAGGGTTGCGGCAGAGGGGGGAAAAACTGTTTTTT
.	TRBD1	TRBJ2-4	TRBV10-1	12	CASSDRGYIQYF	TGCGCCAGCAGCGACAGGGGTTACATTCAGTACTTC
.	TRBD2	TRBJ2-7	TRBV13	17	CASSLSGVAGGPYEQYF	TGTGCCAGCAGCTTAAGCGGGGTAGCGGGAGGACCCTACGAGCAGTACTTC
.	.	TRBJ1-2	TRBV27	15	CASSFTREKDYGYTF	TGTGCCAGCAGTTTTACGAGGGAGAAGGACTATGGCTACACCTTC
.	TRBD2	TRBJ2-7	TRBV5-5	16	CASSLAGSSGSYEQYF	TGTGCCAGCAGCTTGGCAGGCTCTAGCGGTTCTTACGAGCAGTACTTC
.	TRBD1	TRBJ1-2	TRBV28	16	CASSLSLTGQVYGYTF	TGTGCCAGCAGTTTAAGCCTTACGGGACAGGTCTATGGCTACACCTTC
.	.	TRBJ1-2	TRBV5-8	14	CASSLTGLDYGYTF	TGTGCCAGCAGCTTGACAGGGTTGGACTATGGCTACACCTTC
.	.	TRBJ2-7	TRBV5-8	14	CASSLRTLLYEQYF	TGTGCCAGCAGCCTCCGGACTCTTCTCTACGAGCAGTACTTC
.	TRBD1	TRBJ2-7	TRBV5-6	15	CASSPRTGVDYEQYF	TGTGCCAGCAGCCCCCGGACAGGGGTCGACTACGAGCAGTACTTC
.	TRBD2	TRBJ2-7	TRBV5-8	13	CASNPRGAYEQYF	TGTGCCAGCAACCCGCGGGGGGCCTACGAGCAGTACTTC
.	TRBD2	TRBJ2-7	TRBV27	15	CASSLSGGTGYEQYF	TGTGCCAGCAGTTTATCGGGGGGGACGGGCTACGAGCAGTACTTC
.	TRBD1	TRBJ1-5	TRBV6-5	14	CASSYETGGQPQHF	TGTGCCAGCAGTTACGAGACAGGGGGTCAGCCCCAGCATTTT
.	TRBD1	TRBJ2-7	TRBV4-3	15	CASSQDPAGGYEQYF	TGCGCCAGCAGCCAAGATCCGGCAGGGGGCTACGAGCAGTACTTC
.	.	TRBJ2-7	TRBV6-6	14	CASSHDSDTYEQYF	TGTGCCAGCAGCCATGACAGTGATACCTACGAGCAGTACTTC
.	TRBD1	TRBJ1-3	TRBV18	15	CASSPGQLSGNTIYF	TGTGCCAGCTCACCGGGACAGCTCTCTGGAAACACCATATATTTT
.	.	TRBJ2-1	TRBV4-1	15	CASSQGQQGVHEQFF	TGCGCCAGCAGCCAAGGGCAACAGGGCGTGCATGAGCAGTTCTTC
.	TRBD1	TRBJ2-7	TRBV2	15	CASKGWRQGRYEQYF	TGTGCCAGCAAGGGTTGGAGACAGGGACGCTACGAGCAGTACTTC
once	TRBD1	TRBJ2-7	TRBV19	15	CASSTGQGGSYEQYF	TGTGCCAGTAGTACCGGACAGGGGGGCTCCTACGAGCAGTACTTC
.	.	TRBJ2-1	TRBV9	18	CASSVAEYAGFSYNEQFF	TGTGCCAGCAGCGTAGCGGAATATGCAGGGTTTTCCTACAATGAGCAGTTCTTC
.	.	TRBJ2-5	TRBV4-3	15	CASSQVEGAVGTQYF	TGCGCCAGCAGCCAAGTGGAGGGGGCCGTTGGGACCCAGTACTTC
.	.	TRBJ1-1	TRBV6-6	13	CASSGQLNTEAFF	TGTGCCAGCAGTGGACAGCTGAACACTGAAGCTTTCTTT
.	.	TRBJ2-3	TRBV27	14	CASSYRRDSYTQYF	TGTGCCAGCAGCTACCGCCGGGACTCCTATACGCAGTATTTT
.	TRBD1	TRBJ2-7	TRBV29-1	14	CSVPATDRGYEQYF	TGCAGCGTGCCTGCCACGGACAGGGGATACGAGCAGTACTTC
.	TRBD2	TRBJ2-7	TRBV7-8	17	CASSLAWTSGRWYEQYF	TGTGCCAGCAGCTTGGCATGGACTAGCGGGAGATGGTACGAGCAGTACTTC
.	.	TRBJ1-5	TRBV20-1	11	CSAGGDQPQHF	TGCAGTGCTGGCGGTGATCAGCCCCAGCATTTT
.	.	TRBJ2-4	TRBV7-9	18	CASSSIQDRQQVWDIQYF	TGTGCCAGCAGCTCAATACAAGACCGACAACAGGTCTGGGACATTCAGTACTTC
.	TRBD2	TRBJ2-2	TRBV9	18	CASSAGLAGGPGTGELFF	TGTGCCAGCAGCGCCGGACTAGCGGGAGGGCCGGGCACCGGGGAGCTGTTTTTT
.	.	TRBJ2-1	TRBV6-5	16	CASSYGGEGSYNEQFF	TGTGCCAGCAGTTACGGCGGGGAAGGGTCCTACAATGAGCAGTTCTTC
few	.	TRBJ1-5	TRBV28	13	CASLRVGNQPQHF	TGTGCCAGCCTCAGGGTGGGCAATCAGCCCCAGCATTTT
.	.	TRBJ2-1	TRBV7-2	15	CASSLGRTSYNEQFF	TGTGCCAGCAGCTTAGGGCGGACTTCATACAATGAGCAGTTCTTC